The clone carrying this TCR beta chain appeared a few times. Its cognate antigen is unknown. CDR1 and CDR2 (germline): SGHTA, FQGNSA. The CDR3 has 17 amino acids. V trimming: 1 base; J trimming: 2 bases; junction bases outside the gene matches: 10. The study reverse transcribed the entire isolated RNA, so it sequenced expressed TCRB transcripts. Here immunoSEQ multiplex PCR was the method, and the copy in TCRdb shows in-frame clones only, minus some. The table has 250,000 to 350,000 clones, roughly 13% seen once. This sample stems from a study of beta chain features in type 1 diabetes. A CD45RO/CCR7/CD25/CD127/CD95/CD27 panel sorted naive, central memory, regulatory and stem cell-like memory CD4+ cells. Study conclusions and caveats: TCRB CDR3s were moderately but significantly shorter in Type 1 diabetes patients in all four CD4+ subsets.

The origin of this receptor is a man aged 25 to 40 with type 1 diabetes. The sample consisted of naive CD4+ T cells from blood. The rearrangement links TRBV7-2 to TRBJ2-7; 8 bases are shared with TRBD2. This CDR3 reads CASSLVLAAGAPYEQYF. CDR3 nucleotide sequence: TGTGCCAGCAGCTTAGTATTAGCAGCGGGAGCCCCCTACGAGCAGTACTTC. Full variable domain (remainder filled in from reference TRBV7-2 and TRBJ2-7): GAGVSQSPSNKVTEKGKDVELRCDPISGHTALYWYRQSLGQGLEFLIYFQGNSAPDKSGLPSDRFSAERTGGSVSTLTIQRTQQEDSAVYLCASSLVLAAGAPYEQYFGPGTRLTVT.